This T cell receptor beta chain appears in the sequencing data of a study of T cell responses to AZD1222 COVID-19 vaccine. Study summary: Second-dose recipients at about 4 or about 12 weeks were treated as one pooled group. Study conclusions and caveats: Regions left unmutated in variants are reportedly the target of nearly half of spike-specific TCRs.

Some clones are missing from TCRdb's copy, which holds only in-frame ones; the method was immunoSEQ multiplex PCR. The profile shows more than 140,000 clones, around 91% of them singletons. Germline lookup yields CDR1 SGHRS and CDR2 YFSETQ. This CDR3 contains 14 residues. Trimming left V 7 bases short and J 0 bases short, with 12 bases between. Note on this clone: The antigen remains unidentified.

Sequencing used peripheral blood, obtained on day 0 of AZD1222 vaccination. This chain links TRBV5-1 with TRBJ2-3; D ambiguous. The TCR originated in an adult in good health. CDR3 loop: CASGYEISTDTQYF. The CDR3 coding sequence is TGCGCCAGCGGGTACGAAATAAGCACAGATACGCAGTATTTT.